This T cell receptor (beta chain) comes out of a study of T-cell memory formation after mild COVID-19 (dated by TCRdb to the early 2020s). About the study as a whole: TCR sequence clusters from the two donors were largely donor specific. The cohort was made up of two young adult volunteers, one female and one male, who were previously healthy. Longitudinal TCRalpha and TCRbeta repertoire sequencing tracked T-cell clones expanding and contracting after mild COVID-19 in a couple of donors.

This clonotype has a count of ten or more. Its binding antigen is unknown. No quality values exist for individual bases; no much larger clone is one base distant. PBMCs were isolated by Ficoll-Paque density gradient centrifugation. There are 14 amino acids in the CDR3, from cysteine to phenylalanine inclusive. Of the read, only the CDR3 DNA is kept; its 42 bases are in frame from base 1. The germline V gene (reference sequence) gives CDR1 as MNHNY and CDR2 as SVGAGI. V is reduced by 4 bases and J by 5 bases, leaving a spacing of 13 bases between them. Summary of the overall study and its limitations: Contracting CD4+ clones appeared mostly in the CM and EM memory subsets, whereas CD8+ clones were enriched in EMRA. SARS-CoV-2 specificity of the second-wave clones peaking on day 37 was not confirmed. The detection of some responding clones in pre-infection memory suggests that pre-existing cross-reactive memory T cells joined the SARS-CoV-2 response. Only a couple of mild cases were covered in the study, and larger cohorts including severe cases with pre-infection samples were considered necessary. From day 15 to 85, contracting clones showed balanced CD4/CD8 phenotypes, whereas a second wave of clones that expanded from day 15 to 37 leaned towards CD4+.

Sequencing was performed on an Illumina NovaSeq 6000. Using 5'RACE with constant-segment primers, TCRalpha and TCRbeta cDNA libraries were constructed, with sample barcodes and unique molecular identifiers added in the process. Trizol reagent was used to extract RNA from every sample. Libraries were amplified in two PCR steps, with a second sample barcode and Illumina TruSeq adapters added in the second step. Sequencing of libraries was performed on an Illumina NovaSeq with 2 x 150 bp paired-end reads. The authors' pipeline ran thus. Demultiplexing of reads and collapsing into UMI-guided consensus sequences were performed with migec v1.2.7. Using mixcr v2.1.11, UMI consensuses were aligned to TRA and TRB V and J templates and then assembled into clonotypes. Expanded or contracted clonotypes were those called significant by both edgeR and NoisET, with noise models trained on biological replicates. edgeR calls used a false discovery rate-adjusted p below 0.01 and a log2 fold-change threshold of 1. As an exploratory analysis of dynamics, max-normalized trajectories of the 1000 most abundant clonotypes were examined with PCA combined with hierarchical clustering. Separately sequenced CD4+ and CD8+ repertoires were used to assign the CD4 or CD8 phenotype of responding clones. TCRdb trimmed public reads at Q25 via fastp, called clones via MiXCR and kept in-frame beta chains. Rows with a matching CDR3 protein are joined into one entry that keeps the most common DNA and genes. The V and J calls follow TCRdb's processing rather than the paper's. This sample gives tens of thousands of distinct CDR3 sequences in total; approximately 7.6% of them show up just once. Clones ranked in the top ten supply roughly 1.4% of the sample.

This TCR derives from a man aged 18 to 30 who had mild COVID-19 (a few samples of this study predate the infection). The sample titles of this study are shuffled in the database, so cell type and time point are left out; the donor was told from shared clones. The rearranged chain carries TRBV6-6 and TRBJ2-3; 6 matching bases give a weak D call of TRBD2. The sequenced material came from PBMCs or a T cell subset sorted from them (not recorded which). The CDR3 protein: CASSLAEGGDTQYF. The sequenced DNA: TGTGCCAGCAGTTTGGCGGAGGGTGGAGATACGCAGTATTTT.